The subject of this entry is one T cell receptor beta chain. Its specificity is unknown. The data were taken from a study of cytomegalovirus exposure and HLA in healthy donors. Study-wide results and caveats: While the bulk of TCR sequences proved rare, some public TCRs turned up in many donors.

Produced via immunoSEQ multiplex PCR; TCRdb's table is partial and in-frame only. This sample has some 83,000 clones, with 94% found just once. The CDR3 has 16 residues. CDR1 and CDR2 (germline): SGHDN, FVKESK. V was pared by 2 bases and J by 8 bases, with 8 bases of the junction left unmatched. Sequencing input: PBMCs. The chain links TRBV14 to TRBJ2-2, with 10 positions matching TRBD2. This receptor was identified in a woman aged 18-29 years in good health and CMV-seronegative. CDR3 bases: TGTGCCAGCAGCCAATCCACTAGCGGGGCAAGGGGGGAGCTGTTTTTT. Its translation is CASSQSTSGARGELFF.